The entry below describes one T cell receptor beta chain. Its antigen is unidentified. The record originates from a study of blood T cells in healthy people across ages. Study at large: About one barcoded beta molecule per two T cells was the capture yield of template switching. Study results and caveats: Among long-lived donors, naive CD4+ cells were more numerous and diversity higher than in aged donors.

The CDR3 sequence is 17 residues long. J lost 5 bases, V lost 0 bases, and 10 bases had no gene match. Germline assignment: CDR1 LGHDT and CDR2 YNNKEL (reference sequence). The second PCR ran about 6 to 11 cycles with a sample-barcoded 5' primer and J-beta primers. Each cDNA molecule, via a template-switch adaptor with 12 random nucleotides, was tagged. TCRdb re-called the 5' RACE reads through MiXCR, storing one row per CDR3 protein. The table has around 650,000 distinct CDR3 sequences, 40% to 50% seen once. The study recruited healthy Caucasian donors from Russia who were aged about 6 to 95. The sequenced material came from blood. The V and J genes are TRBV3-1 and TRBJ2-7; 10 bases fit TRBD2. This receptor was taken from an elderly man in good health. In nucleotides, the CDR3 is TGTGCCAGCAGCCAAGAGCACCCTAGCGGGAGTATAGACGAGCAGTACTTC. Amino acids: CASSQEHPSGSIDEQYF.